This T cell receptor (beta chain) was identified during a study of beta chain features in type 1 diabetes. Every bit of the isolated RNA underwent reverse transcription, so sequencing read expressed TCRB transcripts. The protocol was immunoSEQ multiplex PCR, while the TCRdb copy is restricted to in-frame clones and leaves out a portion. The sample contains around 280,000 clones, around 16% of which appear only once. This clone has a handful of counts. What it recognizes is unknown. Study findings and constraints: Within each of all four CD4+ subsets, Type 1 diabetes patients had TCRB CDR3s that were moderately but significantly shorter. In comparison with healthy donors, patients had naive, central memory and Treg TCRB repertoires that appeared more similar.

CDR1 and CDR2 (germline): LGHNA, YSLEER. The junction had 7 bases not matched to a gene; V was cut back by 6 bases and J by 4 bases. The CDR3 totals 15 residues. The sample comprised naive CD4+ T cells from blood. The rearrangement links TRBV4-3 to TRBJ1-2, with TRBD1 identical over 11 bases. This receptor was obtained from a man aged 18 to 35 with type 1 diabetes. This chain's CDR3 is CASSSRDRGAYGYTF. As DNA, the CDR3 is TGCGCCAGCAGTAGCCGGGACAGGGGGGCCTATGGCTACACCTTC.